This entry concerns a single T cell receptor (beta chain). Its antigen remains unknown. This record belongs to a study of response to subunit inactivated influenza vaccine. General study findings and limits: Authors suggested each seasonal influenza vaccination recruits few new T cells.

Germline values: CDR1 SGHRS, CDR2 YFSETQ. This CDR3 comprises 14 residues. V lost 4 bases to trimming and J lost 9 bases; unmatched junction nucleotides: 10. In TCRdb, the RT-PCR reads were re-called with MiXCR into one record per CDR3 protein. This repertoire shows around 190,000 distinct CDR3 sequences, 7.5% to 10% found once; its top ten account for roughly a tenth. This specimen was non-naive T cells sorted from PBMCs, taken on the day of vaccination. V is TRBV5-1 and J is TRBJ1-2; 9 nucleotides align to TRBD1. This TCR derives from a man aged 50-59 years who received an inactivated influenza vaccine. For the CDR3, the DNA is TGCGCCAGCAGCCAGACACAGGGGGCTGAGAGCTACACCTTC. Translation gives CASSQTQGAESYTF.